The sequence of this TCR beta chain was determined in a study of shared clonotypes between healthy human individuals. Findings and limits, study-wide: Non-shared clonotypes showed lower generation probabilities than clonotypes common to all four donors. Between several donors, naive CD4 clonotypes were shared at a level of approximately 5%.

The assay was run at deep level. The protocol was immunoSEQ multiplex PCR, while the TCRdb copy is restricted to in-frame clones and leaves out a portion. The repertoire consists of some 2 million clones, with over 85% occurring once and the leading ten covering 0.13%. V was clipped by 0 bases and J by 7 bases, with 11 bases between them. The CDR3 is made up of 14 amino acids. Germline CDR1 and CDR2: SGHRS and YFSETQ. Comments on this clone: As yet, its antigen is unknown.

The TCR sequence derives from a young man in good health. Specimen: naive CD4+ T cells sorted from blood. Noted subset: CD45RA+ positively selected. The chain couples TRBV5-1 to TRBJ2-1, with D possibly called TRBD1 or TRBD2 (5 bases each). The CDR3 sequence: CASSLVSGLNEQFF. CDR3 sequence (DNA): TGCGCCAGCAGCTTGGTATCGGGGCTGAATGAGCAGTTCTTC.